The TCR beta chain described here comes from a study of tumor-infiltrating lymphocytes in primary liver carcinoma. Study context: Surgeons treated the primary liver carcinoma of the patients by surgical resection. Findings and caveats of the study: Significantly larger top-250-clone fractions were found in tumors than in blood (p = 0.039). Reduced overlap was seen in tumor-adjacent and tumor-blood pairs versus tumor region pairs.

It was unsorted whole blood that yielded blood RNA, and germline DNA was also extracted. A constant-region primer primed TCR beta cDNA synthesis from 450 to 550 ng of total RNA. Modified slightly, ARM-PCR produced TCR beta libraries over three nested multiplex PCR rounds. Researchers ran the first two PCR rounds for 10 cycles each with TRBV1-TRBV30 forward primers and a C-beta reverse primer. MiXCR, run by TCRdb on the multiplex PCR reads, gives a single entry per CDR3 protein. The sample carries 320,000 or so distinct CDR3 sequences, 65% recorded once. In this sample, this clonotype turned up many times. Its target is not known. The germline V and J ends were trimmed by 2 bases and 5 bases, with 10 bases remaining between them. The CDR3 totals 14 residues. Germline V gene sequence: CDR1 ENHRY, CDR2 SYGVKD.

The receptor's source is a man aged 40-49 years with primary liver carcinoma and hepatitis B virus infection. The source material was peripheral blood. The chain has TRBV10-3 and TRBJ2-1; D may be TRBD2 (5 bases). The CDR3 loop reads CAISEASKDNEQFF. CDR3 DNA: TGTGCCATCAGTGAGGCTAGCAAGGACAATGAGCAGTTCTTC.